The next 13 T cell receptor beta chains were all read from a single sample in a study of PD-L1 blockade in urothelial cancer. Some clones are missing from TCRdb's copy, which holds only in-frame ones; the method was immunoSEQ multiplex PCR. The table has about 100,000 clones, around 90% seen once. Here the sequenced sample was PBMCs, taken around atezolizumab (anti-PD-L1) treatment. The receptor source for this set is a woman of 80 years or more with urothelial cancer.

The chain has TRBV5-4 and TRBJ2-3; 8 bases match TRBD2. V trimming: 5 bases; J trimming: 4 bases; junction bases outside the gene matches: 0. This CDR3 contains 12 residues. The germline CDR1 and CDR2 sequences are SGHNT and YYREEE (reference sequence). The CDR3 is CASRAGADTQYF. The CDR3 DNA is TGTGCCAGCAGAGCGGGGGCAGATACGCAGTATTTT.

This clone appeared a single time. The rearrangement joins TRBV30 to TRBJ2-7; a possible D gene is TRBD2 (6 bases). This CDR3 contains 11 residues. V was trimmed by 5 bases and J by 3 bases, leaving 8 bases between them. CDR1 and CDR2 (germline): GTSNPN, SVGIG (reference sequence). The CDR3 coding sequence is TGTGCCTGGGGGGGGAGCTACGAGCAGTACTTC. This sequence encodes CAWGGSYEQYF.

This rearrangement joins TRBV18 to TRBJ1-5, with 7 bases lining up with TRBD1. The CDR3 is 13 residues long. V shed 6 bases, J shed 5 bases, and the junction held 4 bases outside the gene matches. In germline, CDR1 is KGHSH, CDR2 LQKENI. CDR3 sequence reads: CASSWDRYQPQHF. CDR3 DNA sequence: TGTGCCAGCTCTTGGGACAGATATCAGCCCCAGCATTTT.

Only a few counts were recorded for this clone. V usage is TRBV7-9 and J usage is TRBJ1-1; maybe TRBD1 (6 bases). V shed 5 bases and J shed 3 bases, with 10 bases lying between them. This CDR3 comprises 13 residues. In germline, CDR1 is SEHNR, CDR2 FQNEAQ (reference sequence). The CDR3 coding sequence is TGTGCCAGCAGCGACAGGTGGGACACTGAAGCTTTCTTT. Its protein product is CASSDRWDTEAFF.

This clone was counted once. Other DNA sequences of this sample code for an identical CDR3. This chain joins TRBV5-1 and TRBJ2-1, with 9 positions matching TRBD2. V lost 3 bases to trimming and J lost 0 bases; unmatched junction nucleotides: 1. CDR1 and CDR2 from the germline V gene are SGHRS and YFSETQ. CDR3 length equals 15 residues. CDR3 protein: CASSSTSGSYNEQFF. The DNA of the CDR3 is TGCGCCAGCAGCTCGACTAGCGGCTCCTACAATGAGCAGTTCTTC.

The rearrangement links TRBV5-6 to TRBJ2-2, with unresolved D. The germline gives CDR1 SGHDT, CDR2 YYEEEE. This CDR3 region has 15 residues. Deletions cut 0 bases from V and 6 bases from J, with 12 bases between. The DNA for the CDR3 is TGTGCCAGCAGCTTGGTTTCTTGGCCCCCCGGGGAGCTGTTTTTT. It is translated as CASSLVSWPPGELFF.

The chain recombines TRBV7-3 with TRBJ2-7, with 10 bases identical to TRBD1. The CDR3 extends over 15 amino acids. Germline CDR1 reads SGHTA; CDR2 reads FQGTGA. Trimming cost V 5 bases and J 5 bases; bases outside gene matches: 9. CDR3 DNA sequence: TGTGCCAGCAGCCCTTCGACAGGGGGCTTGAACGAGCAGTACTTC. Protein product: CASSPSTGGLNEQYF.

The V call is TRBV19, the J call TRBJ2-7; D may be TRBD2 (6 bases). Trimming cost V 5 bases and J 4 bases, with 12 bases left between them. Per germline, CDR1 LNHDA and CDR2 SQIVND (reference sequence). The CDR3 totals 13 residues. CDR3 nucleotide sequence: TGTGCCAGTAGTGCGGGACGGCGATACGAGCAGTACTTC. Translating gives CASSAGRRYEQYF. Full variable domain (remainder filled in from reference TRBV19 and TRBJ2-7): DGGITQSPKYLFRKEGQNVTLSCEQNLNHDAMYWYRQDPGQGLRLIYYSQIVNDFQKGDIAEGYSVSREKKESFPLTVTSAQKNPTAFYLCASSAGRRYEQYFGPGTRLTVT.

The V and J genes are TRBV10-2 and TRBJ2-3; TRBD2 matches at 11 bases. CDR3 size: 15 residues. CDR1 is WSHSY, CDR2 SAAADI, per germline. With V trimmed by 6 bases and J by 3 bases, 5 bases remained unmatched. CDR3 DNA: TGCGCCAGCAGGGTAGCGGGAGGGAGGACAGATACGCAGTATTTT. Amino acid sequence: CASRVAGGRTDTQYF.

This clone was observed once. The chain recombines TRBV27 with TRBJ1-4; the D is unclear. Germline loops: CDR1 MNHEY, CDR2 SMNVEV (reference sequence). Trimming left V 5 bases short and J 0 bases short, with 10 bases between. The CDR3 is 15 residues long. The CDR3 sequence: CASSLVSATNEKLFF. The CDR3 DNA is TGTGCCAGCAGTCTAGTCTCGGCAACTAATGAAAAACTGTTTTTT.

The rearrangement links TRBV9 to TRBJ2-7, with TRBD2 matching 8 bases. Trimming cost V 2 bases and J 2 bases; bases outside gene matches: 6. The length of the CDR3 is 15 residues. Germline CDR1 and CDR2: SGDLS and YYNGEE. The CDR3 coding sequence is TGTGCCAGCAGCGTGGGAGCGGGAGTGGCCTACGAGCAGTACTTC. Amino acid sequence: CASSVGAGVAYEQYF.

V is TRBV30 and J is TRBJ2-7, with 13 positions matching TRBD2. This CDR3 spans 16 amino acids. Germline lookup yields CDR1 GTSNPN and CDR2 SVGIG (reference sequence). Trimming cost V 4 bases and J 7 bases; bases outside gene matches: 13. CDR3 loop: CAWITSGRADLEEQYF. For the CDR3, the DNA is TGTGCCTGGATAACTAGCGGGAGGGCCGATCTGGAAGAGCAGTACTTC.

The V gene is TRBV5-5, the J gene TRBJ1-3; D unclear. Germline V gene lookup returns CDR1 SGHKS and CDR2 YYEKEE (reference sequence). The CDR3 runs 13 residues. Trimming shortened V by 0 bases and J by 7 bases, and 8 bases separated the two germline ends. In DNA form, the CDR3 reads TGTGCCAGCAGCTTGGAAGGGAGGAACACCATATATTTT. Residues: CASSLEGRNTIYF.